This T cell receptor (beta chain) is drawn from a study of T cells after posttransplantation cyclophosphamide. Findings and limits, study-wide: After PTCy, TRB diversity resembled that of CNI/methotrexate controls. Blood and skin or GI T cell repertoires showed limited TRB overlap. Later blood repertoires were often dominated by clones from the donor CD8+ memory compartment.

The sample holds many counts of this clone. Its target is unknown. The V gene's germline CDR1 is MDHEN and CDR2 SYDVKM. The CDR3 has 14 amino acids. The J segment lost 8 bases and the V segment lost 7 bases, leaving 9 bases of the junction unmatched. Here immunoSEQ multiplex PCR was the method, and the copy in TCRdb shows in-frame clones only, minus some. The sample offers 25,000 to 30,000 clones and no singletons, the top ten holding 1.5%. What was sequenced was PBMCs. The rearrangement links TRBV28 to TRBJ1-4; 8 bases fit TRBD1. This TCR came from a man in his forties or fifties in good health, CMV-negative, and a related stem cell transplant donor. The CDR3: CASTPSDRVEKLFF. The CDR3 bases are TGTGCCAGCACTCCCTCGGACAGGGTCGAAAAACTGTTTTTT.